These 24 T cell receptor beta chains originate from one sample sequenced in a study of T cell repertoires in cytomegalovirus infection. Each CDR3 protein is one row after TCRdb ran MiXCR on the reads. The data show approximately 250,000 distinct CDR3 sequences, about 7% seen once. The sequenced sample consisted of PBMCs. The receptors originated from a human donor in good health (CMV status not recorded). Some clones in this sample may be carry-over from other donors' samples.

J is TRBJ2-5 and V is TRBV29-1; 15 bases align to TRBD2. CDR1 is SQVTM, CDR2 ANQGSEA, per germline. This CDR3 contains 16 residues. J lost 5 bases, V lost 7 bases, and 11 bases had no gene match. The CDR3 region is CSGASGTSGGLETQYF. In DNA form, the CDR3 reads TGCAGCGGAGCCTCCGGGACTAGCGGGGGGTTGGAGACCCAGTACTTC.

Many counts were recorded for this clonotype. The chain carries TRBV29-1 and TRBJ1-1, with 8 bases lining up with TRBD1. CDR1 and CDR2 (germline): SQVTM, ANQGSEA. This CDR3 spans 15 amino acids. Germline trimming cut 4 bases from V and 0 bases from J; bases unmatched to any gene: 7. CDR3 amino acids: CSVGGQVNMNTEAFF. CDR3 bases: TGCAGCGTTGGGGGACAGGTTAATATGAACACTGAAGCTTTCTTT.

This clonotype has ten or more counts. This chain joins TRBV6-2 or TRBV6-3 and TRBJ1-5; 10 nucleotides agree with TRBD1. The germline gives CDR1 MNHEY, CDR2 SVGEGT. This CDR3 is 14 amino acids long. V shed 5 bases, J shed 4 bases, and the junction held 2 bases outside the gene matches. CDR3: CASSRTGGNQPQHF. Here the CDR3 DNA reads TGTGCCAGCAGTCGGACAGGGGGTAATCAGCCCCAGCATTTT.

The chain employs TRBV29-1 and TRBJ2-6; 7 nucleotides align to TRBD2. This CDR3 contains 16 residues. J was trimmed by 0 bases and V by 4 bases; bases with no gene match: 6. CDR1 is SQVTM, CDR2 ANQGSEA, per germline. The chain's CDR3 is CSVGEGQSSGANVLTF. Written as DNA, the CDR3 is TGCAGCGTTGGGGAGGGCCAGAGCTCTGGGGCCAACGTCCTGACTTTC.

The chain is built from TRBV29-1 and TRBJ2-3; TRBD2 matches 9 bases. V gave up 5 bases and J gave up 1 base; unmatched junction bases: 10. CDR1 SQVTM and CDR2 ANQGSEA come from the germline V gene. This CDR3 spans 16 amino acids. The DNA for the CDR3 is TGCAGCGTTTCCATCCCTTTAGCGGGGGGCACAGATACGCAGTATTTT. Translating gives CSVSIPLAGGTDTQYF.

There are many counts of this clonotype. V gene TRBV25-1 combines with J gene TRBJ1-2; TRBD1 matches at 7 bases. Germline values: CDR1 MGHDK, CDR2 SYGVNS. With 7 bases clipped from V and 2 bases from J, the junction kept 4 bases outside the gene matches. The CDR3 length is 13 residues. The CDR3 is CASMGQHNYGYTF. The CDR3 DNA reads as TGTGCCAGCATGGGACAGCACAACTATGGCTACACCTTC.

This clonotype was recorded at least ten times. V is TRBV19 and J is TRBJ2-5; D gene unclear. The V gene's germline CDR1 is LNHDA and CDR2 SQIVND (reference sequence). Trimming shortened V by 3 bases and J by 2 bases, and 7 bases separated the two germline ends. This CDR3 is 13 amino acids long. The CDR3 DNA is TGTGCCAGTAGTATTAACTATCAAGAGACCCAGTACTTC. It codes for CASSINYQETQYF.

In regard to this clonotype: A read error may explain this, as a much larger clone is one base away. V and J are TRBV11-2 and TRBJ2-7; D not resolved. The CDR3 runs to 15 residues. Germline values: CDR1 SGHAT, CDR2 FQNNGV. CDR3 coding DNA: TGTGCCAGCAGCTTAGATCCGAGAAACTCCTACGAGCAGCACTTC. Protein sequence: CASSLDPRNSYEQHF.

This clonotype was picked up many times. This sequence joins TRBV6-2 or TRBV6-3 and TRBJ1-5, with a weak D call TRBD1 (6 bases). V was pared by 2 bases and J by 5 bases, with 10 bases between. Germline CDR1 reads MNHEY; CDR2 reads SVGEGT. The CDR3 spans 14 residues. The chain's CDR3 is CASSYRQGYQPQHF. In nucleotides, the CDR3 is TGTGCCAGCAGTTACCGGCAGGGGTATCAGCCCCAGCATTTT.

This clonotype was detected ten times or more. The chain combines TRBV7-9 with TRBJ2-7; no firm D call. This CDR3 comprises 14 residues. The V gene's germline CDR1 is SEHNR and CDR2 FQNEAQ (reference sequence). V was cut by 1 base and J by 5 bases, with 12 bases left in between. The CDR3 reads CASSLVTSADEQYF. The DNA for the CDR3 is TGTGCCAGCAGCTTAGTAACTTCGGCTGACGAGCAGTACTTC. The full variable domain, completed using reference TRBV7-9 and TRBJ2-7, is DTGVSQNPRHKITKRGQNVTFRCDPISEHNRLYWYRQTLGQGPEFLTYFQNEAQLEKSRLLSDRFSAERPKGSFSTLEIQRTEQGDSAMYLCASSLVTSADEQYFGPGTRLTVT.

This clonotype was seen many times. The rearrangement uses TRBV28 and TRBJ1-1; no reliable D call. The ends were cut back, 3 bases at V and 11 bases at J, with 19 bases in the middle. The CDR3 covers 14 residues. Germline-derived CDR1 and CDR2 are MDHEN and SYDVKM. The CDR3 region is CASSFRYARGEAFF. The CDR3 bases are TGTGCCAGCAGTTTCCGCTATGCCCGGGGAGAGGCTTTCTTT.

In its sample, this clonotype was seen many times. The chain combines TRBV7-2 with TRBJ1-1; D remains ambiguous. Per the germline V gene, CDR1 is SGHTA and CDR2 is FQGNSA. The CDR3 spans 13 residues. V was cut by 2 bases and J by 5 bases, with 9 bases left in between. The CDR3: CASSLQRGTEAFF. Written as DNA, the CDR3 is TGTGCCAGCAGCTTACAGAGAGGGACTGAAGCTTTCTTT.

The rearrangement links TRBV11-2 to TRBJ2-7, with 11 bases lining up with TRBD2. Per germline, CDR1 SGHAT and CDR2 FQNNGV. The CDR3 loop spans 14 amino acids. The J segment lost 1 base and the V segment lost 8 bases, leaving 4 bases of the junction unmatched. The CDR3 is CASRLAGRSYEQYF. CDR3 DNA: TGTGCCAGCCGACTAGCGGGGAGATCCTACGAGCAGTACTTC.

This clonotype was detected a few times. The genes are TRBV20-1 and TRBJ2-1, with TRBD2 matching 16 bases. The CDR3 totals 15 residues. The J segment lost 7 bases and the V segment lost 6 bases, leaving 6 bases of the junction unmatched. Germline CDR1 is DFQATT and CDR2 is SNEGSKA (reference sequence). The CDR3 region is CSAGGTSGGANEQFF. CDR3 nucleotides: TGCAGTGCCGGCGGGACTAGCGGGGGGGCTAATGAGCAGTTCTTC.

The chain links TRBV5-5 to TRBJ2-5, with D perhaps TRBD1 (5 bases). The germline V gene encodes CDR1 SGHKS and CDR2 YYEKEE (reference sequence). With 0 bases removed from V and 1 base from J, the gap between germline ends came to 10 bases. The CDR3 spans 15 residues. CDR3 residues: CASSLGEDIQETQYF. The DNA of the CDR3 is TGTGCCAGCAGCTTGGGAGAGGACATCCAAGAGACCCAGTACTTC.

The rearrangement uses TRBV6-5 and TRBJ1-1; 8 bases map to TRBD1. The CDR3 spans 15 residues. Germline CDR1 is MNHEY and CDR2 is SVGAGI. Trimming took 2 bases from V and 0 from J; bases not matched to a gene: 2. The DNA of the CDR3 is TGTGCCAGCAGTTACACAGGGGGGATGAACACTGAAGCTTTCTTT. It codes for CASSYTGGMNTEAFF.

This clonotype was found many times. The chain employs TRBV6-2 or TRBV6-3 and TRBJ2-3; 7 nucleotides line up with TRBD2. Germline V lookup: CDR1 MNHEY, CDR2 SVGEGT. Trimming cost V 3 bases and J 0 bases; bases outside gene matches: 6. The CDR3 consists of 16 residues. The CDR3 loop is CASSYSNGGSTDTQYF. CDR3 DNA sequence: TGTGCCAGCAGTTATTCCAACGGGGGGAGCACAGATACGCAGTATTTT.

This clonotype was observed at least ten times. This chain joins TRBV7-2 and TRBJ1-4; 8 nucleotides agree with TRBD1. CDR1 SGHTA and CDR2 FQGNSA come from the germline V gene. The CDR3 sequence is 15 residues long. The V segment lost 3 bases and the J segment 8 bases; nucleotides outside the gene matches: 8. The CDR3 sequence: CASSLAGTGSEKLFF. The CDR3 nucleotides read TGTGCCAGCAGCTTGGCGGGGACAGGAAGCGAAAAACTGTTTTTT.

This clonotype came up many times. The V gene is TRBV7-3, the J gene TRBJ1-2; D is possibly TRBD1 (5 bases). V lost 4 bases to trimming and J lost 8 bases, with 17 bases between them. In germline, CDR1 is SGHTA, CDR2 FQGTGA. There are 14 residues in the CDR3. CDR3 DNA: TGTGCCAGCAGCTCACTGGGGGGGGGTGAAGGCTACACCTTC. It is translated as CASSSLGGGEGYTF.

This clonotype was seen many times. As DNA, the CDR3 is TGTGCCAGCAGCTTAGAGCTAGGGGCTTATGAAGCTTTCTTT. Its translation is CASSLELGAYEAFF. This sequence joins TRBV7-9 and TRBJ1-1; D may be TRBD1 (5 bases). The germline V gene encodes CDR1 SEHNR and CDR2 FQNEAQ (reference sequence). There are 14 residues in the CDR3. V was clipped by 1 base and J by 7 bases, with 13 bases between them. The full variable domain, completed using reference TRBV7-9 and TRBJ1-1, is DTGVSQNPRHKITKRGQNVTFRCDPISEHNRLYWYRQTLGQGPEFLTYFQNEAQLEKSRLLSDRFSAERPKGSFSTLEIQRTEQGDSAMYLCASSLELGAYEAFFGQGTRLTVV.

The table lists this clonotype with many counts. The chain has TRBV11-2 and TRBJ1-6; D is unresolved. The CDR3 totals 12 residues. The V gene lost 5 bases and the J gene lost 6 bases, with 5 bases spanning the gap. CDR1 is SGHAT, CDR2 FQNNGV, per germline. The CDR3 spells CASSTLNSPLHF. As DNA, the CDR3 is TGTGCCAGCAGCACCCTTAATTCACCCCTCCACTTT. The entire variable domain, with the rest obtained from reference TRBV11-2 and TRBJ1-6, is as follows: EAGVAQSPRYKIIEKRQSVAFWCNPISGHATLYWYQQILGQGPKLLIQFQNNGVVDDSQLPKDRFSAERLKGVDSTLKIQPAKLEDSAVYLCASSTLNSPLHFGNGTRLTVT.

The chain uses TRBV10-3 and TRBJ1-2, with 8 bases matching TRBD1. There are 14 residues in the CDR3. Germline lookup yields CDR1 ENHRY and CDR2 SYGVKD. The J segment lost 5 bases and the V segment lost 10 bases, leaving 12 bases of the junction unmatched. The CDR3 DNA reads TGTGCCACCGCCCCGGACAGGGACACGTATGGCTACACCTTC. Translation: CATAPDRDTYGYTF.

The rearrangement uses TRBV18 and TRBJ1-5; D call uncertain. With 2 bases removed from V and 5 bases from J, the gap between germline ends came to 7 bases. Germline lookup yields CDR1 KGHSH and CDR2 LQKENI. CDR3 length: 13 amino acids. Here the CDR3 reads CASSPSGDQPQHF. CDR3 DNA: TGTGCCAGCTCACCATCCGGGGATCAGCCCCAGCATTTT.

This clonotype has a count of ten or more. J is TRBJ2-2 and V is TRBV12-3 or TRBV12-4; 7 bases line up with TRBD2. Trimming cost V 9 bases and J 5 bases; bases outside gene matches: 9. This CDR3 comprises 14 residues. CDR3 loop: CASEPGGFTGELFF. As DNA, the CDR3 is TGTGCCAGTGAACCCGGGGGGTTTACCGGGGAGCTGTTTTTT.